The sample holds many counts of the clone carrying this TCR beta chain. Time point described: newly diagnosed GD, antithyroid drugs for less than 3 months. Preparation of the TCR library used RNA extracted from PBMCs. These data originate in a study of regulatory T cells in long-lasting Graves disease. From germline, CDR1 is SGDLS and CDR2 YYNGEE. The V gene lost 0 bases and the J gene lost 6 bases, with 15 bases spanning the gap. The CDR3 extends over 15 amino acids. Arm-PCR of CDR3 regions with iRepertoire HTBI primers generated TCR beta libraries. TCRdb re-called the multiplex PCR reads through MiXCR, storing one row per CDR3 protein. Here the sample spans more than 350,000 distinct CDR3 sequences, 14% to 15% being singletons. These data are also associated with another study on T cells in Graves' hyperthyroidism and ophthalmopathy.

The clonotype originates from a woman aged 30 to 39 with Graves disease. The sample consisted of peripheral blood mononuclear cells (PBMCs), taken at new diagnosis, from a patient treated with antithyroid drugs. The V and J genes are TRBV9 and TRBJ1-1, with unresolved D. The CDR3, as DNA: TGTGCCAGCAGCGTAGATGCGGGGATCGGGGCTGAAGCTTTCTTT. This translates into CASSVDAGIGAEAFF. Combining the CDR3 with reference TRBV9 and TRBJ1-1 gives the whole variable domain DSGVTQTPKHLITATGQRVTLRCSPRSGDLSVYWYQQSLDQGLQFLIQYYNGEERAKGNILERFSAQQFPDLHSELNLSSLELGDSALYFCASSVDAGIGAEAFFGQGTRLTVV.